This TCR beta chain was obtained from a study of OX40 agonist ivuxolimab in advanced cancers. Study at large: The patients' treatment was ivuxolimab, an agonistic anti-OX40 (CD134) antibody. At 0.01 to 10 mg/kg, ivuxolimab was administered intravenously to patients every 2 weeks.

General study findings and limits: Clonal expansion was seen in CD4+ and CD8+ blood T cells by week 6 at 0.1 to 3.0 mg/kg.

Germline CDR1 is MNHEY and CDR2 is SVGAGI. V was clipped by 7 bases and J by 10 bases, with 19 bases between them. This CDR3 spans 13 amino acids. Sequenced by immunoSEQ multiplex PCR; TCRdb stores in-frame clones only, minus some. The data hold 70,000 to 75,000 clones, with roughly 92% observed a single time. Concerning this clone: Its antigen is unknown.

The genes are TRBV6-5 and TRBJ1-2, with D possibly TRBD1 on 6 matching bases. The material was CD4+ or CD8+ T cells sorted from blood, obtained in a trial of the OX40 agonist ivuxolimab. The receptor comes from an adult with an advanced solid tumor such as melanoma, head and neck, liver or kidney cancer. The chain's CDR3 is CASKTGSLWDYTF. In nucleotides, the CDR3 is TGTGCCAGCAAGACAGGTTCACTATGGGACTACACCTTC.